This TCR beta chain emerged from a study of T-cell memory formation after mild COVID-19. Notes on the study in general: SARS-CoV-2 specificity was not confirmed for second-wave clones peaking on day 37. Memory cells collected pre-infection included some clones that later responded, suggesting cross-reactive memory joined.

Comment on this clonotype: No antigen is known for it.

This CDR3 has 15 amino acids. The germline V gene has CDR1 SGHTA and CDR2 FQGNSA. Trimming shortened V by 5 bases and J by 0 bases, and 10 bases separated the two germline ends. One entry per CDR3 protein results from TCRdb running MiXCR on the 5' RACE reads. The sample contains some 350,000 distinct CDR3 sequences, 10% to 15% of which appear only once. The clonotype comes from a man aged 18 to 30 who had mild COVID-19 (a few samples of this study predate the infection). Cell type and time point are not known. The specimen sequenced was PBMCs or a T cell subset sorted from them (not recorded which). The rearrangement joins TRBV7-2 to TRBJ2-2; D might be TRBD2 (6 bases). The CDR3 sequence: CASSRGGANTGELFF. DNA for the CDR3: TGTGCCAGCAGCCGAGGAGGGGCGAACACCGGGGAGCTGTTTTTT.